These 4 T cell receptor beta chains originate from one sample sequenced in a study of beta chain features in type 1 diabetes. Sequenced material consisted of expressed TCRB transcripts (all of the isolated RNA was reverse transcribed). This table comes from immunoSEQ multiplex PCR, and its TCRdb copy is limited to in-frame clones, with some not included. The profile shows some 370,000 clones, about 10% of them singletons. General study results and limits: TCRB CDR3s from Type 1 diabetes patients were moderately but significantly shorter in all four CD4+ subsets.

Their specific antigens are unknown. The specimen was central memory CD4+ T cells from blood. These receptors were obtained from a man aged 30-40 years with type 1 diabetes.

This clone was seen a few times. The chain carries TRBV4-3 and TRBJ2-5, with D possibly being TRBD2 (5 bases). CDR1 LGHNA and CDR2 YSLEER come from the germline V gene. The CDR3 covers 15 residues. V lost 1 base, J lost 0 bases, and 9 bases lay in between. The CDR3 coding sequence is TGCGCCAGCAGCCAAGGGTCGGGGTACCAAGAGACCCAGTACTTC. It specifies CASSQGSGYQETQYF.

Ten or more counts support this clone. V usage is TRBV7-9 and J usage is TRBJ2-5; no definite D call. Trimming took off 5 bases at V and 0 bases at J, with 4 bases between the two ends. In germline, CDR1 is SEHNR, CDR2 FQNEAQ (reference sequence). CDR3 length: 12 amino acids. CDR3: CASSRNQETQYF. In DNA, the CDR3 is TGTGCCAGCAGCCGCAACCAAGAGACCCAGTACTTC.

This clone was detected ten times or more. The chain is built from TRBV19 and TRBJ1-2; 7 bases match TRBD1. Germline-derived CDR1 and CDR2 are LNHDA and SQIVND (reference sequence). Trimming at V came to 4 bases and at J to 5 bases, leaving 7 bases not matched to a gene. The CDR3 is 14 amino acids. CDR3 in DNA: TGTGCCAGTAGTAAGGAGGGGGCTCTATATGGCTACACCTTC. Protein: CASSKEGALYGYTF.

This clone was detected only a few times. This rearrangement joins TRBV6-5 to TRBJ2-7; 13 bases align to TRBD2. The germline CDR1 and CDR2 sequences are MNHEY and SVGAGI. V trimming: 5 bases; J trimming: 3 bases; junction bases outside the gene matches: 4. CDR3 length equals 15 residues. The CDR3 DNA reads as TGTGCCAGCAGTCGCCGGACTAGCGGGAGCTACGAGCAGTACTTC. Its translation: CASSRRTSGSYEQYF.